This is a list of T cell receptor beta chains from one sample in a study of CD8 T cells in ankylosing spondylitis. Using its own MiXCR run on the 5' RACE reads, TCRdb lists one record per CDR3 protein. Among over 75,000 distinct CDR3 sequences listed, about 9.1% were seen once. Sample: blood, either unsorted or a sorted T cell fraction (not recorded which). The receptors shown here come from a male donor with ankylosing spondylitis or in good health (not recorded which). CDR3s include the opening cysteine and the closing phenylalanine or tryptophan. D genes are given only for firm matches. Size is stated for part of the rows, as once, few or many counts, or as a class when the clone is expanded.

v_call,clone_size,d_call,j_call,cdr3_nt,cdr3_aa
TRBV5-5,few,-,TRBJ2-1,TGTGCCAGCAGCCAAGGGCCTAGTCTCAATGAGCAGTTCTTC,CASSQGPSLNEQFF
TRBV7-8,many,-,TRBJ2-3,TGTGCCAGCAGCTTAGTGGAGGCGGGGAGCACAGATACGCAGTATTTT,CASSLVEAGSTDTQYF
TRBV7-2,many,-,TRBJ2-3,TGTGCCAGCAGCTTAGTACAAGGGGATACGCAGTATTTT,CASSLVQGDTQYF
TRBV29-1,many,-,TRBJ2-5,TGCAGCGTTGAAGATAAGGAGACCCAGTACTTC,CSVEDKETQYF
TRBV12-3/TRBV12-4,many,TRBD1,TRBJ2-1,TGTGCCAGCAGTATTGGGACAGGGATTGAGCAGTTCTTC,CASSIGTGIEQFF
TRBV4-2,many,-,TRBJ1-2,TGTGCCAGCAGCCCCGCAGCCGGGTATGGCTACACCTTC,CASSPAAGYGYTF
TRBV11-1,few,-,TRBJ2-7,TGTGCCAGCAGCTGGGAGGTAGCGCGAGGACTCAGCTCCTACGAGCAGTACTTC,CASSWEVARGLSSYEQYF
TRBV20-1,many,-,TRBJ2-5,TGCAGTGCTAGAGGTCCTAGTCGAGAGACCCAGTACTTC,CSARGPSRETQYF
TRBV29-1,many,-,TRBJ2-5,TGCAGCGTTGAAGAGGGGGTCGCGGCCCAGTACTTC,CSVEEGVAAQYF
TRBV12-3/TRBV12-4,-,-,TRBJ2-1,TGTGCCAGCAGCTTTTCCTCAATTCCGGACCAGCAGTTCTTC,CASSFSSIPDQQFF
TRBV5-6,-,-,TRBJ2-3,TGTGCCAGCAGCCAGTTCCGCGGGCACGCAGATACGCAGTATTTT,CASSQFRGHADTQYF
TRBV24-1,many,-,TRBJ2-5,TGTGCCACCAGTGACATAGCAAGGAGCATGGCCCAGTACTTC,CATSDIARSMAQYF
TRBV6-5,many,TRBD1,TRBJ1-1,TGTGCCAGCAGTTACTCCGGGACAGGGGTTGAAGCTTTCTTT,CASSYSGTGVEAFF
TRBV7-2,many,TRBD2,TRBJ2-1,TGTGCCAGCGGGCGGGGGGAAACTTACAATGAGCAGTTCTTC,CASGRGETYNEQFF
TRBV12-3/TRBV12-4,many,-,TRBJ2-5,TGTGCCAGCACTCAAGGGTTGGGCCCGCCTTGGTCCGAGACCCAGTACTTC,CASTQGLGPPWSETQYF
TRBV19,many,-,TRBJ2-1,TGTGCCAGTAGTATAGCAGGAGGACTGGCCAATGAGCAGTTCTTC,CASSIAGGLANEQFF
TRBV7-3,few,-,TRBJ2-5,TGTGCCAGCAGCTTATTCCGGGCAGCACAAGAGACCCAGTACTTC,CASSLFRAAQETQYF